This T cell receptor (beta chain) was recorded in a study of blood T cell repertoires in COVID-19. Across the whole study: Collection of acute and convalescent COVID-19 samples took place in the United States, Italy and Spain. T cells, B-cell-depleted T cells, or PBMCs provided the cDNA or gDNA that served as material.

Authors' methods: Amplified reference gene primers provided the basis for estimating nucleated cell counts. Clones were read by immunoSEQ multiplex PCR, and TCRdb kept only the in-frame ones, dropping some. The V and J calls and clone size are taken from that table; D and trimming were inferred from the DNA. The table records 200,000 to 250,000 clones, approximately 85% of them present only once. CDR1 is SGHVS, CDR2 FNYEAQ, per germline. Losses at the gene ends were 1 base for V and 9 bases for J; bases not matched to a gene: 7. The CDR3 runs 15 residues. This chain links TRBV7-6 with TRBJ2-1; 9 bases line up with TRBD2. The receptor was derived from a man in his forties or fifties who had recovered from COVID-19. The sample comprised peripheral blood. CDR3: CASSLVGSGRAEQFF. The DNA of the CDR3 is TGTGCCAGCAGCTTAGTAGGTAGCGGGAGAGCTGAGCAGTTCTTC.